Following are 23 T cell receptor beta chains from one sample sequenced in a study of blood T cell repertoires in COVID-19. The assay was immunoSEQ multiplex PCR, and TCRdb's table has in-frame clones only and misses some. Of about 260,000 clones listed, about 87% are singletons. Sequenced: PBMCs or T cells enriched from blood (not recorded which). These TCRs come from a woman aged 35 to 49 with acute COVID-19.

The V gene is TRBV29-1, the J gene TRBJ2-6, with D tentatively TRBD2 (6 bases). CDR3 size: 18 residues. Germline values: CDR1 SQVTM, CDR2 ANQGSEA. V lost 1 base to trimming and J lost 0 bases, with 16 bases between them. The CDR3, as DNA: TGCAGCGTTGAAGCCCGGGGGACGCCGCTCTCTGGGGCCAACGTCCTGACTTTC. The encoded protein is CSVEARGTPLSGANVLTF. Full variable domain (outside the CDR3, taken from reference TRBV29-1 and TRBJ2-6): SAVISQKPSRDICQRGTSLTIQCQVDSQVTMMFWYRQQPGQSLTLIATANQGSEATYESGFVIDKFPISRPNLTFSTLTVSNMSPEDSSIYLCSVEARGTPLSGANVLTFGAGSRLTVL.

This chain uses TRBV5-1 with TRBJ2-7; the match to TRBD2 covers 9 bases. The CDR3 contains 16 residues. The V segment lost 4 bases and the J segment 7 bases; nucleotides outside the gene matches: 15. Germline CDR1 SGHRS, CDR2 YFSETQ. The CDR3 spells CASSPNPSGASEEQYF. DNA of the CDR3: TGCGCCAGCAGCCCAAACCCTAGCGGGGCCTCAGAGGAGCAGTACTTC.

The chain links TRBV7-9 to TRBJ1-5, with TRBD1 matching over 8 bases. This CDR3 region has 16 residues. Germline values: CDR1 SEHNR, CDR2 FQNEAQ (reference sequence). V lost 7 bases and J lost 0; bases outside the gene matches: 8. CDR3 nucleotide sequence: TGTGCCAGCACGCAAACAGGGGGTAATAGCAATCAGCCCCAGCATTTT. It yields the protein CASTQTGGNSNQPQHF.

The chain links TRBV12-3 or TRBV12-4 to TRBJ1-1, with D perhaps matching TRBD1 (5 bases). CDR3 length equals 13 residues. The V and J ends lost 8 bases and 4 bases respectively, with 14 bases between them. CDR3 in amino acids: CASSTGWGTEAFF. The DNA for the CDR3 is TGTGCCAGCTCCACAGGTTGGGGCACTGAAGCTTTCTTT.

This chain joins TRBV27 and TRBJ2-1, with TRBD2 identical over 7 bases. V shed 5 bases and J 7 bases; nucleotides not matched to a gene: 8. The CDR3 is made up of 14 amino acids. Germline V gene sequence: CDR1 MNHEY, CDR2 SMNVEV (reference sequence). CDR3 sequence (DNA): TGTGCCAGCAGTGGGAGGGGAGACTTAAATGAGCAGTTCTTC. Its translation is CASSGRGDLNEQFF.

The V and J genes are TRBV30 and TRBJ1-2; perhaps TRBD1 as D (5 bases). The CDR3 spans 14 residues. CDR1 is GTSNPN, CDR2 SVGIG, per germline (reference sequence). CDR3 protein: CVLSSQTASYGYTF. In DNA form, the CDR3 reads TGTGTGTTGTCGTCGCAGACAGCTTCTTATGGCTACACCTTC.

The genes are TRBV28 and TRBJ2-7, with a possible D match to TRBD2 (6 bases). Trimming removed 6 bases from V and 3 bases from J, with 18 bases in between. This CDR3 spans 15 amino acids. Germline V CDR1 and CDR2: MDHEN, SYDVKM. CDR3 protein: CASSSGLGRVYEQYF. The CDR3, as DNA: TGTGCCAGCAGCTCCGGTCTCGGGAGAGTCTACGAGCAGTACTTC.

The V and J genes are TRBV27 and TRBJ2-3, with D possibly matching TRBD1 (6 bases). CDR1 and CDR2 from the germline V gene are MNHEY and SMNVEV (reference sequence). The CDR3 loop spans 16 amino acids. Between the trimmed V and J ends, which lost 0 bases and 1 base, there was a span of 11 bases. This CDR3 is CASSLSVSGGTDTQYF. Here the CDR3 DNA reads TGTGCCAGCAGTTTATCGGTCTCAGGGGGCACAGATACGCAGTATTTT.

This sequence joins TRBV7-9 and TRBJ1-4; 8 bases map to TRBD1. The CDR3 has 16 residues. Germline V lookup: CDR1 SEHNR, CDR2 FQNEAQ (reference sequence). V lost 1 base and J lost 5; bases outside the gene matches: 6. CDR3 in DNA: TGTGCCAGCAGCTTAGTAAATAGACAGGGGAATGAAAAACTGTTTTTT. It encodes CASSLVNRQGNEKLFF. The entire variable domain, with the rest obtained from reference TRBV7-9 and TRBJ1-4, is as follows: DTGVSQNPRHKITKRGQNVTFRCDPISEHNRLYWYRQTLGQGPEFLTYFQNEAQLEKSRLLSDRFSAERPKGSFSTLEIQRTEQGDSAMYLCASSLVNRQGNEKLFFGSGTQLSVL.

The chain links TRBV5-6 to TRBJ2-7, with D unclear. The ends were cut back, 0 bases at V and 6 bases at J, with 4 bases in the middle. Germline V gives CDR1 SGHDT, CDR2 YYEEEE. This CDR3 contains 11 residues. DNA for the CDR3: TGTGCCAGCAGCTTGGGTCGCGAGCAGTACGTC. Its protein product is CASSLGREQYV.

In this sample, this clone turned up a few times. The rearrangement joins TRBV28 to TRBJ2-1; possibly TRBD2 for D (5 bases). The V gene lost 4 bases and the J gene lost 0 bases, with 16 bases spanning the gap. This CDR3 has 17 amino acids. CDR1 MDHEN and CDR2 SYDVKM come from the germline V gene. CDR3 amino acids: CASSSPRGADSYNEQFF. CDR3 in DNA: TGTGCCAGCAGTTCTCCACGGGGAGCGGACTCCTACAATGAGCAGTTCTTC.

This sequence joins TRBV12-3 or TRBV12-4 and TRBJ2-7; D perhaps matches TRBD2 (5 bases). There are 13 residues in the CDR3. Between the trimmed V and J ends, which lost 10 bases and 1 base, there was a span of 14 bases. CDR3 bases: TGTGCCATCCGTTTCGGCGGGTCCTACGAGCAGTACTTC. This codes for CAIRFGGSYEQYF.

The chain links TRBV4-3 to TRBJ1-2; possible D gene TRBD1, 6 bases. Germline values: CDR1 LGHNA, CDR2 YSLEER. Trimming removed 0 bases from V and 4 bases from J, with 9 bases in between. The CDR3 extends over 14 amino acids. CDR3: CASSQEVRGYGYTF. CDR3 DNA sequence: TGCGCCAGCAGCCAAGAGGTCAGGGGCTATGGCTACACCTTC.

This rearrangement joins TRBV5-5 to TRBJ1-1; D remains ambiguous. Deletions cut 0 bases from V and 3 bases from J, with 12 bases between. Germline CDR1 is SGHKS and CDR2 is YYEKEE (reference sequence). CDR3 length equals 15 residues. The CDR3 DNA is TGTGCCAGCAGCTTGGTCGGCAGGAGGCACACTGAAGCTTTCTTT. Amino acid sequence: CASSLVGRRHTEAFF.

The rearrangement links TRBV9 to TRBJ1-4; 9 bases are shared with TRBD1. CDR1 and CDR2 (germline): SGDLS, YYNGEE. The CDR3 covers 18 residues. The V gene end was trimmed by 6 bases and the J gene end by 1 base; junction bases not matched to a gene: 13. This CDR3 reads CASNSPRDRAETNEKLFF. The CDR3 bases are TGTGCCAGCAATTCCCCCCGGGACAGGGCCGAAACTAATGAAAAACTGTTTTTT.

V is TRBV7-9 and J is TRBJ1-3; unclear D gene. Looked up from germline, CDR1 is SEHNR and CDR2 is FQNEAQ (reference sequence). The ends were cut back, 5 bases at V and 4 bases at J, with 15 bases in the middle. This CDR3 is 15 amino acids long. The CDR3, as DNA: TGTGCCAGCAGCCTAAATTTGAAGGAGGGAAACACCATATATTTT. Amino acid sequence: CASSLNLKEGNTIYF.

This chain connects TRBV18 to TRBJ1-1, with 7 bases lining up with TRBD1. This CDR3 has 13 residues. After removal of 4 bases from V and 3 bases from J, the junction contained 2 bases not matched to a gene. Germline CDR1 reads KGHSH; CDR2 reads LQKENI. The CDR3 is CASSLQGDTEAFF. The CDR3 DNA sequence: TGTGCCAGCTCACTTCAGGGGGACACTGAAGCTTTCTTT.

This clone occurred once. This chain connects TRBV24-1 to TRBJ2-3, with 7 bases fitting TRBD2. V gave up 5 bases and J gave up 0 bases; unmatched junction bases: 16. The length of the CDR3 is 19 residues. Germline V CDR1 and CDR2: KGHDR, SFDVKD. The CDR3 DNA sequence: TGTGCCACCAGTGGGGGCGGGAGCACAGCTGATTCTAGCACAGATACGCAGTATTTT. Residues: CATSGGGSTADSSTDTQYF.

Of note for this clone: Other DNA variants within this sample encode the same CDR3. This chain joins TRBV9 and TRBJ2-3; 9 nucleotides agree with TRBD2. The CDR3 has 15 amino acids. Germline CDR1 reads SGDLS; CDR2 reads YYNGEE. Germline trimming cut 3 bases from V and 4 bases from J; bases unmatched to any gene: 6. The CDR3 DNA reads TGTGCCAGCAGCGGTAGCGGGAGAGGGGCAGATACGCAGTATTTT. Translating it yields CASSGSGRGADTQYF.

The V gene is TRBV10-3, the J gene TRBJ2-3; 8 nucleotides align to TRBD2. The CDR3 contains 16 residues. The J segment lost 0 bases and the V segment lost 8 bases, leaving 10 bases of the junction unmatched. In germline, CDR1 is ENHRY, CDR2 SYGVKD. The CDR3 sequence is CAIGGTSGPSTDTQYF. For the CDR3, the DNA is TGTGCCATCGGGGGAACTAGCGGACCTAGCACAGATACGCAGTATTTT.

The chain is built from TRBV27 and TRBJ1-1; TRBD1 is a possible D gene (6 bases). The CDR3 totals 15 residues. In germline, CDR1 is MNHEY, CDR2 SMNVEV (reference sequence). V lost 3 bases, J lost 1 base, and 12 bases lay in between. CDR3 residues: CASSFSGRGNTEAFF. DNA for the CDR3: TGTGCCAGCAGTTTTTCAGGCAGGGGGAACACTGAAGCTTTCTTT.

The rearrangement links TRBV3-1 (or the pseudogene TRBV3-2) to TRBJ2-1; 8 bases fit TRBD2. The CDR3 extends over 19 amino acids. Losses at the gene ends were 1 base for V and 2 bases for J; bases not matched to a gene: 13. Germline V gene lookup returns CDR1 LGHDT and CDR2 YNNKEL (reference sequence). The CDR3 DNA reads as TGTGCCAGCAGCCAAGGGATCCGTTTTAGCGGGGCAACCTACAATGAGCAGTTCTTC. Protein product: CASSQGIRFSGATYNEQFF.

The chain is built from TRBV7-2 and TRBJ2-1, with 13 bases that match TRBD2. CDR1 is SGHTA and CDR2 is FQGNSA in the germline V gene. This CDR3 region has 15 residues. V lost 3 bases and J lost 8; bases outside the gene matches: 4. The CDR3 protein is CASSFGLAGVDEQFF. CDR3 nucleotide sequence: TGTGCCAGCAGCTTTGGACTAGCGGGAGTAGATGAGCAGTTCTTC.